The 2 T cell receptor beta chains below come from one sample, sequenced in a study of metastatic and nonmetastatic thyroid tumors. The entire patient cohort was treatment-naive prior to thyroid surgery. TCRdb re-called the PCR reads through MiXCR. The profile shows some 1,900 clones, roughly 9.8% of them singletons. Material: tumor tissue. The receptors derive from a female donor with papillary thyroid cancer or a benign thyroid nodule (not recorded which). Some clones in this sample may be carry-over from other donors' samples.

This clone counts as medium-sized. The V gene is TRBV12-3 or TRBV12-4, the J gene TRBJ1-1, with D possibly TRBD1 on 5 matching bases. This CDR3 is 15 amino acids long. Trimming pared 9 bases from V and 4 bases from J, leaving 21 bases between. The CDR3 DNA reads as TGTGCCAGTTCGCCTGTCGGGGGTATCCTCACTGAAGCTTTCTTT. Its translation is CASSPVGGILTEAFF.

On this clone itself: One end of the junction fails to match germline, which may point to a read error. The chain is built from TRBV11-1 and TRBJ2-6, with TRBD1 identical over 8 bases. CDR1 and CDR2 (germline): SGHAT, FQDESV (reference sequence). This CDR3 region has 17 residues. Written as DNA, the CDR3 is TGTGCCAGCAGTTATGGACAGGGCCACTCTGGGGCCAACGTTCTGACTTTC. Translating gives CASSYGQGHSGANVLTF.